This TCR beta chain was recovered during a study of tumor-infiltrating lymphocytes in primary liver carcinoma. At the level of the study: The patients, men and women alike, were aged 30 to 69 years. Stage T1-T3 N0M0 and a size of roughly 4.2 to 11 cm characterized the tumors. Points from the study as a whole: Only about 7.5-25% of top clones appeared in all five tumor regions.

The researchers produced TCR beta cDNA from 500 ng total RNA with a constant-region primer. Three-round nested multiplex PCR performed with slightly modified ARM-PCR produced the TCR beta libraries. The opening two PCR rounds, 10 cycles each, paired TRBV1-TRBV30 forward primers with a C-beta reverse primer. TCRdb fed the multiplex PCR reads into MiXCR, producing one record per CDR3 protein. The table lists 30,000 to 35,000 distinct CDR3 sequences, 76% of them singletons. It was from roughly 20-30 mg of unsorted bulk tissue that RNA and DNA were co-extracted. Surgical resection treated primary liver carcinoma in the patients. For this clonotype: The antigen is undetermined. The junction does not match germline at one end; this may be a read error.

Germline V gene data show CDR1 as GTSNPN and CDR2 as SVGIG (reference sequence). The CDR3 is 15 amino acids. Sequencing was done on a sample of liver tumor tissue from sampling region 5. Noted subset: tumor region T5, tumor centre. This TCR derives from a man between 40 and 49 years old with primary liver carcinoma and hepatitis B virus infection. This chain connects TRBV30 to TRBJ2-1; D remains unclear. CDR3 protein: CAWRHKGSSYNEQFF. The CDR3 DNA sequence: TGTGCCTGGAGGCATAAAGGAAGCTCCTACAATGAGCAATTCTTC.